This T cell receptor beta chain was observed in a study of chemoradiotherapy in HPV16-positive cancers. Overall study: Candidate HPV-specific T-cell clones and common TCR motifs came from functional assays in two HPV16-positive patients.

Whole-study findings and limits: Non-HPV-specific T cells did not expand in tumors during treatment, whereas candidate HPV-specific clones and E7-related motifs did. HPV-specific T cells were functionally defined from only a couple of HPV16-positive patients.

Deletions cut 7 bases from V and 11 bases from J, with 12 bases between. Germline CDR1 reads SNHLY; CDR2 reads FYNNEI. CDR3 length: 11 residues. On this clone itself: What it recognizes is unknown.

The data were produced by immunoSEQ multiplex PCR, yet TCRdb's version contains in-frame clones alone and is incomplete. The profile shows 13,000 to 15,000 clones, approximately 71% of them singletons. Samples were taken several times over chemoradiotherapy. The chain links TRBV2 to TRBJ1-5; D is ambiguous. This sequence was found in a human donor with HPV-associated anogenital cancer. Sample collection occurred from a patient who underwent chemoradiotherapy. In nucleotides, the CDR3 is TGTGCCAGCAATCTCGAAGGTGCCCAGCATTTT. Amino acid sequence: CASNLEGAQHF.